The next 2 T cell receptor beta chains were all read from a single sample in a study of cytomegalovirus exposure and HLA in healthy donors (dated by TCRdb to 2016 to 2017). The library was built by means of the immunoSEQ multiplex PCR assay. The multiplex PCR relied on a mix of 60 forward primers for TCR Vbeta segments and 13 reverse primers for TCR Jbeta segments. Sourced from immuneACCESS, this table was stored by TCRdb with only in-frame sequences that have V and J called. A share of the clones is absent; for the studies checked, an unresolved V gene accounts for under half, and the remainder has no known explanation. The sample table records about 260,000 clones; roughly 70% of these occur just once. The ten largest make up 2% to 2.5% of the sample. The sequenced sample consisted of PBMCs. The source is a female donor in good health and CMV-seronegative.

The chain carries TRBV7-9 and TRBJ2-5; 8 bases map to TRBD2. Germline CDR1 is SEHNR and CDR2 is FQNEAQ (reference sequence). The junction had 5 bases not matched to a gene; V was cut back by 4 bases and J by 4 bases. The CDR3 is made up of 14 amino acids. Written as DNA, the CDR3 is TGTGCCAGCAGCTCCCCGCTAGCGGGAGAGACCCAGTACTTC. Its protein is CASSSPLAGETQYF. Combining the CDR3 with reference TRBV7-9 and TRBJ2-5 gives the whole variable domain DTGVSQNPRHKITKRGQNVTFRCDPISEHNRLYWYRQTLGQGPEFLTYFQNEAQLEKSRLLSDRFSAERPKGSFSTLEIQRTEQGDSAMYLCASSSPLAGETQYFGPGTRLLVL.

The chain links TRBV6-1 to TRBJ2-7; 9 bases agree with TRBD2. CDR3 length: 15 amino acids. The junction had 9 bases not matched to a gene; V was cut back by 8 bases and J by 1 base. In germline, CDR1 is MNHNS, CDR2 SASEGT. CDR3 loop: CASEMVLAGSYEQYF. CDR3 sequence (DNA): TGTGCCAGCGAGATGGTTCTAGCGGGGTCCTACGAGCAGTACTTC.